The following is a T cell receptor (beta chain) sequence with its context. Its specificity is not known. TCRdb independently ran MiXCR on the RT-PCR reads; one entry per CDR3 protein. The table lists about 530,000 distinct CDR3 sequences, approximately 12% of them singletons. This sample stems from a study of response to subunit inactivated influenza vaccine. Study-level results: New T cells are recruited in small numbers by each seasonal influenza vaccination, according to the authors' suggestion.

J gave up 4 bases and V 5 bases, and 10 bases lay outside the gene matches. The germline V gene encodes CDR1 SGHTA and CDR2 FQGTGA. CDR3 length equals 16 residues. This chain connects TRBV7-3 to TRBJ2-1; 8 bases fit TRBD2. Sequencing was performed on PBMCs from blood, taken on the day of vaccination. The TCR originated in a man aged 45 to 65 who received an inactivated influenza vaccine. DNA of the CDR3: TGTGCCAGCAGCCGTACCGGGGGCGGGAGGTACAATGAGCAGTTCTTC. Translation: CASSRTGGGRYNEQFF.